This T cell receptor beta chain was obtained from a study of cytomegalovirus exposure and HLA in healthy donors. Germline CDR1 SGHDT, CDR2 YYEEEE. The CDR3 runs 14 residues. V dropped 2 bases and J dropped 2 bases, with 11 bases sitting between them. Study conclusions and caveats: The authors listed 150 to 200 TCR beta chains as cytomegalovirus-associated. An observed cluster of highly shared sequence variants was recorded as a likely sequencing artifact. Later work associated approximately 17,000 TCR beta sequences with HLA alleles at 0.05 false discovery rate.

Of note for this clone: As yet, its antigen is unknown.

A multiplex PCR was run with 60 Vbeta primers and 13 Jbeta primers. As originally analysed: Tens of millions of unique TCR beta chains, approximately 11 million of them shared, were counted by a later analysis. The protocol was immunoSEQ multiplex PCR, while the TCRdb copy is restricted to in-frame clones and leaves out a portion. D and trimming come from the DNA, and the V and J calls and clone size come from that table. The table records 100,000 to 150,000 clones, over 65% of them present only once. Sequencing was performed on PBMCs. The chain combines TRBV5-6 with TRBJ2-7, with D tentatively TRBD2 (5 bases). The origin of this receptor is a man between 18 and 29 years old in good health and CMV-seronegative. The CDR3 DNA reads TGTGCCAGCAGCTTATCGGGGAAGGCCTACGAGCAGTACTTC. Protein: CASSLSGKAYEQYF.